This TCR beta chain was identified during a study of CD8+ T cells in alopecia areata. Germline assignment: CDR1 SGHRS and CDR2 YFSETQ. This CDR3 is built from 14 residues. V gave up 0 bases and J gave up 1 base, with 7 bases separating them. Specimens obtained from alopecia areata patients comprised lesional scalp punch biopsies and peripheral blood. Study-wide findings and caveats: Mouse data revealed clearer TCR sharing than patient data did, a gap possibly tied to HLA. Especially in alopecia totalis/universalis, lesional scalp showed greater clonality than normal scalp did.

As concerns this clone: Its antigen is currently unknown.

As the sequencing template, cDNA was produced by extracting RNA and reverse transcribing it. Sequencing used immunoSEQ multiplex PCR; TCRdb keeps in-frame clones, though not all of them. The table records 50,000 to 70,000 clones, roughly 40% of them present only once. The sequence came from a human donor with alopecia areata. Sequencing used NKG2D-low CD8+ T cells sorted from blood. The chain is built from TRBV5-1 and TRBJ1-1; D is ambiguous. The CDR3 here is CASSLGFPNTEAFF. In DNA form, the CDR3 reads TGCGCCAGCAGCTTGGGGTTTCCGAACACTGAAGCTTTCTTT. Full variable domain (outside the CDR3, taken from reference TRBV5-1 and TRBJ1-1): KAGVTQTPRYLIKTRGQQVTLSCSPISGHRSVSWYQQTPGQGLQFLFEYFSETQRNKGNFPGRFSGRQFSNSRSEMNVSTLELGDSALYLCASSLGFPNTEAFFGQGTRLTVV.